Each of the 26 T cell receptor beta chains below was sequenced from the same sample in a study of PD-L1 blockade in urothelial cancer. Here immunoSEQ multiplex PCR was the method, and the copy in TCRdb shows in-frame clones only, minus some. The data contain some 71,000 clones, approximately 84% of them singletons. As to time point: pretreatment peripheral blood. The material was PBMCs, obtained around atezolizumab (anti-PD-L1) treatment. Every receptor here comes from a man aged 55-75 years with urothelial cancer.

This clone was counted a few times. The chain combines TRBV11-2 with TRBJ2-5, with TRBD2 identical over 10 bases. V gave up 5 bases and J gave up 10 bases; unmatched junction bases: 16. The CDR3 has 16 residues. The V gene's germline CDR1 is SGHAT and CDR2 FQNNGV. In DNA, the CDR3 is TGTGCCAGCAGCCCCCTTGGGAGCGGGGGGGCCAGTGGCCAGTACTTC. This gives the protein CASSPLGSGGASGQYF.

The genes are TRBV29-1 and TRBJ2-7; the D gene is possibly TRBD2 (5 bases). Germline V gene lookup returns CDR1 SQVTM and CDR2 ANQGSEA. The CDR3 extends over 12 amino acids. Trimming pared 6 bases from V and 3 bases from J, leaving 12 bases between. The CDR3 sequence: CSVRLSYYEQYF. The CDR3 nucleotides are TGCAGCGTCCGACTATCCTACTACGAGCAGTACTTC.

The chain has TRBV5-6 and TRBJ1-2; tentatively, D is TRBD1 (5 bases). Per germline, CDR1 SGHDT and CDR2 YYEEEE. Trimming left V 4 bases short and J 8 bases short, with 18 bases between. The CDR3 contains 14 residues. CDR3 coding DNA: TGTGCCAGCAGCATGATGGGGCCCGAAGTAGGCTACACCTTC. Translated: CASSMMGPEVGYTF.

V and J are TRBV29-1 and TRBJ1-2; D unresolved. Trimming shortened V by 3 bases and J by 4 bases, and 12 bases separated the two germline ends. This CDR3 comprises 13 residues. Per the germline V gene, CDR1 is SQVTM and CDR2 is ANQGSEA. Here the CDR3 DNA reads TGCAGCGTTGATGTAGAAGCCCCCTATGGCTACACCTTC. It is translated as CSVDVEAPYGYTF.

This clone has only one observation. The genes are TRBV2 and TRBJ2-7, with 10 bases identical to TRBD1. The V gene end was trimmed by 6 bases and the J gene end by 7 bases; junction bases not matched to a gene: 9. Germline values: CDR1 SNHLY, CDR2 FYNNEI. CDR3 size: 14 residues. The CDR3 here is CASSRDRGSQEQYF. The DNA of the CDR3 is TGTGCCAGCAGCCGGGACAGGGGATCTCAAGAGCAGTACTTC.

V gene TRBV29-1 combines with J gene TRBJ2-1, with TRBD2 identical over 9 bases. Germline trimming cut 1 base from V and 5 bases from J; bases unmatched to any gene: 6. CDR3 length equals 15 residues. CDR1 and CDR2 from the germline V gene are SQVTM and ANQGSEA. CDR3 DNA sequence: TGCAGCGTTGAAGCGTCGGCGGGGGGGGACAATGAGCAGTTCTTC. Its translation is CSVEASAGGDNEQFF.

The chain combines TRBV5-4 with TRBJ2-7; 9 bases line up with TRBD1. The CDR3 length is 15 residues. In germline, CDR1 is SGHNT, CDR2 YYREEE (reference sequence). V lost 0 bases, J lost 5 bases, and 6 bases stayed unmatched. The CDR3 DNA follows: TGTGCCAGCAGCTTGGGGGGACAGGGTAGGGACGAGCAGTACTTC. This sequence encodes CASSLGGQGRDEQYF.

This rearrangement joins TRBV28 to TRBJ2-3; TRBD2 agrees at 7 bases. V was clipped by 8 bases and J by 0 bases; unmatched bases: 8. In germline, CDR1 is MDHEN, CDR2 SYDVKM. This CDR3 has 15 residues. CDR3 coding DNA: TGTGCCAGCGTTAGGAGCGGGGCTAGCACAGATACGCAGTATTTT. Protein sequence: CASVRSGASTDTQYF.

The chain is built from TRBV11-2 and TRBJ2-1; TRBD2 matches at 7 bases. Germline V lookup: CDR1 SGHAT, CDR2 FQNNGV. The V and J ends lost 4 bases and 4 bases, in that order; junction bases with no gene match: 7. This CDR3 is built from 15 residues. Written as DNA, the CDR3 is TGTGCCAGCAGCTATTGGGGGGGGTATTACAATGAGCAGTTCTTC. This gives the protein CASSYWGGYYNEQFF.

V is TRBV6-6 and J is TRBJ1-1; tentative D call: TRBD1 (5 bases). Germline CDR1 is MNHNY and CDR2 is SVGAGI (reference sequence). V gave up 10 bases and J gave up 6 bases, with 18 bases separating them. The CDR3 runs 13 residues. This CDR3 reads CAMGGGPGAEAFF. The DNA for the CDR3 is TGTGCCATGGGGGGAGGCCCGGGAGCTGAAGCTTTCTTT.

The gene calls are TRBV19 and TRBJ1-5, with unresolved D. V gave up 6 bases and J gave up 2 bases, with 11 bases separating them. This CDR3 comprises 14 residues. Germline V gives CDR1 LNHDA, CDR2 SQIVND (reference sequence). The CDR3 loop is CASRSVSGNQPQHF. DNA of the CDR3: TGTGCCAGTAGGTCTGTATCTGGCAATCAGCCCCAGCATTTT.

This chain joins TRBV12-5 and TRBJ1-2; 9 bases align to TRBD1. The CDR3 contains 14 residues. V gave up 6 bases and J gave up 8 bases; unmatched junction bases: 10. The germline gives CDR1 LGHNT, CDR2 FRNRAP. The CDR3 DNA reads TGTGCTAGTGGCGCCCAACAGGGGGCGCTCGGCTACACCTTC. The encoded protein is CASGAQQGALGYTF.

The J gene is TRBJ1-6, the V gene TRBV4-1, with TRBD1 identical over 9 bases. Per the germline V gene, CDR1 is MGHRA and CDR2 is YSYEKL. CDR3 size: 15 residues. Trimming cost V 0 bases and J 10 bases; bases outside gene matches: 4. The CDR3 here is CASSQERDRASPLHF. The CDR3 bases are TGCGCCAGCAGCCAAGAGCGGGACAGGGCGTCACCCCTCCACTTT.

The genes are TRBV6-5 and TRBJ1-2, with 9 bases fitting TRBD1. This CDR3 has 13 residues. Germline loops: CDR1 MNHEY, CDR2 SVGAGI. V lost 4 bases and J lost 7; bases outside the gene matches: 4. Here the CDR3 DNA reads TGTGCCAGCAGTTCCGGGACAGGGTTTGGCTACACCTTC. The encoded protein is CASSSGTGFGYTF.

The V call is TRBV11-3, the J call TRBJ2-7, with D maybe TRBD1 (6 bases). Trimming pared 5 bases from V and 3 bases from J, leaving 11 bases between. There are 13 residues in the CDR3. The germline V gene has CDR1 SGHNT and CDR2 YENEEA. CDR3 sequence: CASSQGQYYEQYF. The CDR3 nucleotides are TGTGCCAGCAGCCAAGGACAGTACTACGAGCAGTACTTC.

The CDR3 here is CASTGIAGAYTGELFF. CDR3 DNA sequence: TGTGCCAGTACCGGTATTGCGGGGGCCTACACCGGGGAGCTGTTTTTT. V is TRBV19 and J is TRBJ2-2; tentative D call: TRBD2 (7 bases). The germline V and J ends were trimmed by 7 bases and 3 bases, with 18 bases remaining between them. CDR3 length: 16 residues. In germline, CDR1 is LNHDA, CDR2 SQIVND (reference sequence). Together with reference TRBV19 and TRBJ2-2, the CDR3 gives the full variable domain: DGGITQSPKYLFRKEGQNVTLSCEQNLNHDAMYWYRQDPGQGLRLIYYSQIVNDFQKGDIAEGYSVSREKKESFPLTVTSAQKNPTAFYLCASTGIAGAYTGELFFGEGSRLTVL.

The chain uses TRBV7-2 and TRBJ2-1; 9 bases line up with TRBD2. V gave up 2 bases and J gave up 3 bases; unmatched junction bases: 8. This CDR3 has 17 residues. CDR1 is SGHTA, CDR2 FQGNSA, per germline. The CDR3 DNA is TGTGCCAGCAGCTTAAGGGGTAGCGGGGGCCTCTACAATGAGCAGTTCTTC. Protein sequence: CASSLRGSGGLYNEQFF.

The V and J genes are TRBV18 and TRBJ1-3, with TRBD1 identical over 7 bases. This CDR3 is 16 amino acids long. In germline, CDR1 is KGHSH, CDR2 LQKENI. V lost 3 bases to trimming and J lost 3 bases; unmatched junction nucleotides: 8. The CDR3 DNA reads TGTGCCAGCTCACCGGACAGGCTACGAGGTGGAAACACCATATATTTT. The encoded protein is CASSPDRLRGGNTIYF.

The chain joins TRBV6-4 to TRBJ1-6; no clear D gene. Trimming shortened V by 2 bases and J by 7 bases, and 12 bases separated the two germline ends. The CDR3 contains 15 residues. Germline assignment: CDR1 MRHNA and CDR2 SNTAGT. The CDR3: CASSDEPGANSPLHF. For the CDR3, the DNA is TGTGCCAGCAGTGACGAGCCGGGAGCAAATTCACCCCTCCACTTT.

This rearrangement joins TRBV19 to TRBJ2-3; TRBD1 agrees at 11 bases. Per the germline V gene, CDR1 is LNHDA and CDR2 is SQIVND (reference sequence). The junction had 2 bases not matched to a gene; V was cut back by 5 bases and J by 1 base. The CDR3 runs to 15 residues. For the CDR3, the DNA is TGTGCCAGTAGTGGGGGACAGGGGGGCACAGATACGCAGTATTTT. Its translation: CASSGGQGGTDTQYF.

V usage is TRBV7-2 and J usage is TRBJ2-7, with a possible D match to TRBD2 (5 bases). Germline lookup yields CDR1 SGHTA and CDR2 FQGNSA. V lost 3 bases and J 6 bases, leaving 12 bases between the germline ends. This CDR3 comprises 13 residues. The CDR3 DNA follows: TGTGCCAGCAGCTTCATACTAGTATCCGAGCAGTACTTC. As protein: CASSFILVSEQYF.

This clone has just one count. V gene TRBV6-1 combines with J gene TRBJ1-2; weak D call: TRBD1 (6 bases). The CDR3 covers 14 residues. Germline-derived CDR1 and CDR2 are MNHNS and SASEGT. V lost 1 base and J lost 4, with 10 bases in between. The CDR3 here is CASSEDRVGYGYTF. In DNA form, the CDR3 reads TGTGCCAGCAGTGAAGACAGGGTGGGCTATGGCTACACCTTC.

The rearrangement links TRBV28 to TRBJ2-6; 8 bases align to TRBD1. CDR3 length equals 16 residues. The junction had 6 bases not matched to a gene; V was cut back by 8 bases and J by 0 bases. Germline CDR1 reads MDHEN; CDR2 reads SYDVKM. The DNA for the CDR3 is TGTGCCAGCCAGGGGGCTACTGGCTCTGGGGCCAACGTCCTGACTTTC. Its protein is CASQGATGSGANVLTF. Full variable domain (outside the CDR3, taken from reference TRBV28 and TRBJ2-6): DVKVTQSSRYLVKRTGEKVFLECVQDMDHENMFWYRQDPGLGLRLIYFSYDVKMKEKGDIPEGYSVSREKKERFSLILESASTNQTSMYLCASQGATGSGANVLTFGAGSRLTVL.

The chain combines TRBV6-1 with TRBJ2-7; no clear D gene. Trimming took off 1 base at V and 5 bases at J, with 6 bases between the two ends. The CDR3 runs to 12 residues. Germline assignment: CDR1 MNHNS and CDR2 SASEGT. This CDR3 is CASSEVVDEQYF. The DNA of the CDR3 is TGTGCCAGCAGTGAAGTAGTGGACGAGCAGTACTTC.

This clone occurred many times. CDR3: CASSKGAYEQYF. DNA of the CDR3: TGTGCCAGCAGCAAGGGGGCTTACGAGCAGTACTTC. This chain uses TRBV2 with TRBJ2-7, with 7 bases that match TRBD1. J lost 4 bases, V lost 6 bases, and 3 bases had no gene match. CDR1 is SNHLY, CDR2 FYNNEI, per germline. This CDR3 has 12 residues.

The chain combines TRBV19 with TRBJ2-1; 9 nucleotides align to TRBD1. The trim removed 9 bases at V and 1 base at J, leaving 10 bases unmatched. CDR1 and CDR2 (germline): LNHDA, SQIVND (reference sequence). The CDR3 is made up of 16 amino acids. This CDR3 is CASLNRGPPSYNEQFF. The CDR3, as DNA: TGTGCCAGCCTGAACAGGGGGCCCCCGTCCTACAATGAGCAGTTCTTC.